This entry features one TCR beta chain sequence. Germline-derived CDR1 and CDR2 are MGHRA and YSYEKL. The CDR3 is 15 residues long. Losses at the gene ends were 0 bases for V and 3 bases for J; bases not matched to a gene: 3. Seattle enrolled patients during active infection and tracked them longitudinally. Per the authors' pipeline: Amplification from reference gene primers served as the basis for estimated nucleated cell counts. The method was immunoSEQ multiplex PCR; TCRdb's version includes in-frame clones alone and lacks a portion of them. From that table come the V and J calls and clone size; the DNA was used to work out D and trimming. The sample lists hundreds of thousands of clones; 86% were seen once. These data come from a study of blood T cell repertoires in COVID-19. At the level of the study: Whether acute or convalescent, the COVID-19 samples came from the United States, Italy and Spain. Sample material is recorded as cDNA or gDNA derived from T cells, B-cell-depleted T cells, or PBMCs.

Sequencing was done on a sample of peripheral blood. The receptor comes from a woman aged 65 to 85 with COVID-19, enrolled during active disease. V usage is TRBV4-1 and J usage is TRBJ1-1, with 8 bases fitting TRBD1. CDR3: CASSQEVQGDTEAFF. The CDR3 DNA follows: TGCGCCAGCAGCCAAGAAGTACAGGGGGACACTGAAGCTTTCTTT.